Following are 27 T cell receptor beta chains from one sample sequenced in a study of regulatory T cells in long-lasting Graves disease (dated by TCRdb to about 2021). Libraries came from multiplex PCR. Sequencing took place on an Illumina HiSeq 4000. iRepertoire HTBI primers and Arm-PCR amplification of CDR3 regions were used to construct TCR beta libraries. Starting from the raw public reads, TCRdb applied fastp trimming at Q25, assembled clones with MiXCR and retained in-frame beta chains. When rows share a CDR3 protein, they turn into one entry using the most common DNA and genes. Within this sample are hundreds of thousands of distinct CDR3 sequences, with roughly 15% of them counted one time only. The ten largest clones add up to around 18% of the sample. Sample time point, as interpreted from the label and publication: newly diagnosed GD, antithyroid drugs for less than 3 months. For both TCR sequencing and RNA sequencing, RNA was extracted from PBMCs in TRIzol.

The same sample was also used in a study of T cells in Graves' hyperthyroidism and ophthalmopathy.

This specimen was peripheral blood mononuclear cells (PBMCs), taken at new diagnosis, from a patient treated with antithyroid drugs. These receptors all come from a woman younger than 45 with Graves disease. Donor details come from another sample of the same person, matched by shared clones.

This rearrangement joins TRBV3-1 to TRBJ2-7, with a tentative D call TRBD2 (5 bases). The V gene lost 3 bases and the J gene lost 10 bases, with 19 bases spanning the gap. There are 14 residues in the CDR3. Germline V lookup: CDR1 LGHDT, CDR2 YNNKEL (reference sequence). CDR3 residues: CASSHQSGPTNQYF. In nucleotides, the CDR3 is TGTGCCAGCAGCCATCAGAGCGGTCCTACGAATCAGTACTTC.

The table lists this clonotype with many counts. The chain links TRBV2 to TRBJ1-5; possibly TRBD1 for D (5 bases). Trimming pared 11 bases from V and 5 bases from J, leaving 13 bases between. Germline loops: CDR1 SNHLY, CDR2 FYNNEI. The CDR3 extends over 12 amino acids. The CDR3, as DNA: TGTGCCTGTCGGGGGTGGGATCAGCCCCAGCATTTT. Its translation: CACRGWDQPQHF.

The CDR3 DNA is TGTGCCAGCAGCTTAGAAGGGCAGGGTTCCCAGTACTTC. It is translated as CASSLEGQGSQYF. V is TRBV11-2 and J is TRBJ2-5, with D maybe TRBD1 (5 bases). V lost 0 bases and J lost 9, with 11 bases in between. The CDR3 is 13 amino acids. Germline lookup yields CDR1 SGHAT and CDR2 FQNNGV. The full variable domain, with the rest looked up from reference TRBV11-2 and TRBJ2-5, is EAGVAQSPRYKIIEKRQSVAFWCNPISGHATLYWYQQILGQGPKLLIQFQNNGVVDDSQLPKDRFSAERLKGVDSTLKIQPAKLEDSAVYLCASSLEGQGSQYFGPGTRLLVL.

This clonotype was seen ten or more times. The CDR3 nucleotides are TGTGCCAGCAGTCAGGGGATCTCCTACGAGCAGTACTTC. Its translation is CASSQGISYEQYF. The V call is TRBV2, the J call TRBJ2-7; D perhaps matches TRBD1 (6 bases). The CDR3 contains 13 residues. V was pared by 5 bases and J by 0 bases, with 8 bases between. Germline lookup yields CDR1 SNHLY and CDR2 FYNNEI.

This clonotype was counted a few times. This chain joins TRBV9 and TRBJ1-3, with D maybe TRBD1 (5 bases). Trimming removed 0 bases from V and 6 bases from J, with 10 bases in between. The CDR3 spans 14 residues. From germline, CDR1 is SGDLS and CDR2 YYNGEE. This CDR3 is CASSVDVRENTIYF. The CDR3 DNA is TGTGCCAGCAGCGTAGATGTCAGGGAAAACACCATATATTTT.

Only a few counts were recorded for this clonotype. This chain uses TRBV7-2 with TRBJ1-5; the D gene is possibly TRBD1 (6 bases). The CDR3 has 14 amino acids. Per the germline V gene, CDR1 is SGHTA and CDR2 is FQGNSA. The V and J ends lost 0 bases and 9 bases respectively, with 12 bases between them. The DNA of the CDR3 is TGTGCCAGCAGCTTAGCTGGCGTAGGGGGGCCCCAGCATTTT. Residues: CASSLAGVGGPQHF. The full variable domain, in which reference TRBV7-2 and TRBJ1-5 provide the parts outside the CDR3, is GAGVSQSPSNKVTEKGKDVELRCDPISGHTALYWYRQSLGQGLEFLIYFQGNSAPDKSGLPSDRFSAERTGGSVSTLTIQRTQQEDSAVYLCASSLAGVGGPQHFGDGTRLSIL.

The table lists this clonotype with a few counts. The V and J genes are TRBV6-5 and TRBJ2-1; the D gene is possibly TRBD1 (5 bases). Between the trimmed V and J ends, which lost 2 bases and 5 bases, there was a span of 13 bases. The CDR3 consists of 15 residues. Germline CDR1 reads MNHEY; CDR2 reads SVGAGI. The CDR3 spells CASSYRGRIDNEQFF. The CDR3 region has the DNA TGTGCCAGCAGTTACAGGGGCAGAATAGACAATGAGCAGTTCTTC.

This clonotype has just a few counts. The rearrangement joins TRBV6-4 to TRBJ1-5; weak D call: TRBD1 (6 bases). V was clipped by 3 bases and J by 4 bases, with 13 bases between them. This CDR3 is 15 amino acids long. Germline-derived CDR1 and CDR2 are MRHNA and SNTAGT. In DNA, the CDR3 is TGTGCCAGCAGTGAGGGGCAGGGGCCAAATCAGCCCCAGCATTTT. Its protein product is CASSEGQGPNQPQHF.

In this sample, this clonotype turned up many times. The V call is TRBV6-1, the J call TRBJ1-4, with no clear D. Between the trimmed V and J ends, which lost 3 bases and 7 bases, there was a span of 12 bases. The CDR3 covers 14 residues. Germline lookup yields CDR1 MNHNS and CDR2 SASEGT. For the CDR3, the DNA is TGTGCCAGCAGTGAGGGAGGGTGGAGTGAAAAACTGTTTTTT. Translation: CASSEGGWSEKLFF.

This clonotype was counted a few times. V is TRBV7-2 and J is TRBJ1-2; weak D call: TRBD1 (6 bases). Germline V gene data show CDR1 as SGHTA and CDR2 as FQGNSA. This CDR3 comprises 13 residues. Trimming removed 5 bases from V and 8 bases from J, with 15 bases in between. The CDR3 DNA is TGTGCCAGCAGCGCGCAGGTTGGGGGCGGCTACACCTTC. Protein: CASSAQVGGGYTF.

This clonotype was detected many times. V usage is TRBV28 and J usage is TRBJ2-7; 11 bases map to TRBD2. V was pared by 3 bases and J by 7 bases, with 32 bases of the junction left unmatched. The CDR3 runs 23 residues. Germline V gene data show CDR1 as MDHEN and CDR2 as SYDVKM. The CDR3 sequence is CASSLGLGRWGVGLAGSRSEQYF. The CDR3 DNA follows: TGTGCCAGCAGTTTGGGTCTTGGAAGGTGGGGAGTTGGACTAGCGGGTTCCCGGAGTGAGCAGTACTTC.

This chain joins TRBV19 and TRBJ2-2, with D possibly TRBD2 on 7 matching bases. The germline V gene has CDR1 LNHDA and CDR2 SQIVND (reference sequence). CDR3 size: 13 residues. V lost 11 bases and J lost 0, with 10 bases in between. CDR3 DNA: TGTGCCTCGGGGGGCCCGAACACCGGGGAGCTGTTTTTT. Protein: CASGGPNTGELFF.

This clonotype was counted at least ten times. The gene calls are TRBV27 and TRBJ2-2, with TRBD2 matching over 11 bases. The V gene's germline CDR1 is MNHEY and CDR2 SMNVEV (reference sequence). J was trimmed by 5 bases and V by 4 bases; bases with no gene match: 6. This CDR3 spans 16 amino acids. The CDR3 region has the DNA TGTGCCAGCAGTTCCGCTAGCGGGAGGTTGACCGGGGAGCTGTTTTTT. Protein: CASSSASGRLTGELFF.

This clonotype was observed a few times. The V call is TRBV4-2, the J call TRBJ2-7, with 7 positions matching TRBD2. V lost 1 base and J lost 9; bases outside the gene matches: 3. CDR3 length: 12 residues. Germline values: CDR1 LGHNA, CDR2 YNFKEQ. DNA of the CDR3: TGTGCCAGCAGCCAAGTTGGCGGGGGGCAGTACTTC. This codes for CASSQVGGGQYF.

This clonotype was seen many times. The chain carries TRBV27 and TRBJ1-2; TRBD1 is a possible D gene (5 bases). CDR1 is MNHEY, CDR2 SMNVEV, per germline (reference sequence). V was clipped by 4 bases and J by 4 bases, with 7 bases between them. The CDR3 contains 12 residues. CDR3: CASSSQAYGYTF. The CDR3 DNA is TGTGCCAGCAGTTCACAGGCCTATGGCTACACCTTC.

This sequence joins TRBV7-9 and TRBJ2-3; no definite D call. The ends were cut back, 5 bases at V and 6 bases at J, with 9 bases in the middle. This CDR3 comprises 12 residues. Germline lookup yields CDR1 SEHNR and CDR2 FQNEAQ (reference sequence). CDR3 protein: CASSEPSDTQYF. The CDR3 coding sequence is TGTGCCAGCAGCGAGCCGTCCGATACGCAGTATTTT.

The gene calls are TRBV19 and TRBJ2-3, with 9 bases fitting TRBD1. CDR1 is LNHDA, CDR2 SQIVND, per germline (reference sequence). V was pared by 5 bases and J by 6 bases, with 9 bases of the junction left unmatched. The CDR3 covers 15 residues. For the CDR3, the DNA is TGTGCCAGTAGTCAACTCCGGGACAGGGCGGATACGCAGTATTTT. Translated, it gives CASSQLRDRADTQYF. The full variable domain, with the rest looked up from reference TRBV19 and TRBJ2-3, is DGGITQSPKYLFRKEGQNVTLSCEQNLNHDAMYWYRQDPGQGLRLIYYSQIVNDFQKGDIAEGYSVSREKKESFPLTVTSAQKNPTAFYLCASSQLRDRADTQYFGPGTRLTVL.

In its sample, this clonotype was seen a few times. The V gene is TRBV2, the J gene TRBJ2-7; 9 nucleotides match TRBD1. With 3 bases clipped from V and 2 bases from J, the junction kept 8 bases outside the gene matches. Germline V CDR1 and CDR2: SNHLY, FYNNEI. The length of the CDR3 is 16 residues. For the CDR3, the DNA is TGTGCCAGCAGTGATACTACGGGACAGGGACCCTACGAGCAGTACTTC. This codes for CASSDTTGQGPYEQYF.

Here the CDR3 reads CASSSTGVFYGYTF. CDR3 DNA sequence: TGTGCCAGCAGCTCGACAGGAGTATTCTATGGCTACACCTTC. This chain uses TRBV5-4 with TRBJ1-2, with D perhaps TRBD1 (6 bases). This CDR3 comprises 14 residues. CDR1 and CDR2 (germline): SGHNT, YYREEE (reference sequence). V was pared by 3 bases and J by 4 bases, with 13 bases between.

The chain joins TRBV6-1 to TRBJ2-1; D ambiguous. Trimming stripped 5 bases from V and 4 bases from J, with 15 bases between. There are 15 residues in the CDR3. Germline V gene data show CDR1 as MNHNS and CDR2 as SASEGT. This CDR3 reads CASSRPSRAYNEQFF. The CDR3 DNA reads TGTGCCAGCAGTAGACCATCTAGAGCGTACAATGAGCAGTTCTTC.

This clonotype was recorded many times. The chain is built from TRBV6-2 or TRBV6-3 and TRBJ1-5; TRBD1 matches at 12 bases. In germline, CDR1 is MNHEY, CDR2 SVGEGT. The CDR3 totals 15 residues. The V segment lost 7 bases and the J segment 6 bases; nucleotides outside the gene matches: 7. This chain's CDR3 is CASNLGQGASQPQHF. DNA of the CDR3: TGTGCCAGCAATTTGGGACAGGGGGCTAGTCAGCCCCAGCATTTT.

In its sample, this clonotype was seen many times. The gene calls are TRBV28 and TRBJ2-1, with TRBD2 matching over 7 bases. With V trimmed by 6 bases and J by 9 bases, 11 bases remained unmatched. The CDR3 spans 14 residues. Germline values: CDR1 MDHEN, CDR2 SYDVKM. As DNA, the CDR3 is TGTGCCAGCAGCACCCAAGTAACTAGCGCTGAGCAGTTCTTC. It translates to CASSTQVTSAEQFF. Drawing the rest from reference TRBV28 and TRBJ2-1, the complete variable domain is DVKVTQSSRYLVKRTGEKVFLECVQDMDHENMFWYRQDPGLGLRLIYFSYDVKMKEKGDIPEGYSVSREKKERFSLILESASTNQTSMYLCASSTQVTSAEQFFGPGTRLTVL.

This clonotype was detected ten times or more. J is TRBJ2-7 and V is TRBV24-1; 11 positions agree with TRBD2. In germline, CDR1 is KGHDR, CDR2 SFDVKD. J was trimmed by 2 bases and V by 2 bases; bases with no gene match: 7. The CDR3 extends over 17 amino acids. For the CDR3, the DNA is TGTGCCACCAGTGATTCCGCCGCTAGCGGGAGGCCCTACGAGCAGTACTTC. Its translation is CATSDSAASGRPYEQYF.

In this sample, this clonotype turned up a few times. The chain links TRBV24-1 to TRBJ1-5, with D perhaps matching TRBD1 (6 bases). The germline V gene has CDR1 KGHDR and CDR2 SFDVKD. This CDR3 has 16 amino acids. The V and J ends lost 5 bases and 0 bases respectively, with 13 bases between them. The CDR3 region has the DNA TGTGCCACCAGTGCGGGGGCGAGCCATAGCAATCAGCCCCAGCATTTT. Protein: CATSAGASHSNQPQHF.

At least ten counts were recorded for this clonotype. The chain uses TRBV12-3 or TRBV12-4 and TRBJ2-1, with TRBD1 matching over 9 bases. CDR3 length equals 15 residues. The J segment lost 6 bases and the V segment lost 6 bases, leaving 9 bases of the junction unmatched. CDR3 region: CASSPQGALINEQFF. CDR3 coding DNA: TGTGCCAGCAGCCCACAGGGGGCCCTGATCAATGAGCAGTTCTTC.

This clonotype was counted at least ten times. The chain joins TRBV5-1 to TRBJ2-1, with 7 bases identical to TRBD2. Per germline, CDR1 SGHRS and CDR2 YFSETQ. The CDR3 loop spans 15 amino acids. V shed 1 base and J 6 bases; nucleotides not matched to a gene: 7. The CDR3 DNA reads as TGCGCCAGCAGCTTGCGCGGGAGTTCTCCCAATGAGCAGTTCTTC. Translation: CASSLRGSSPNEQFF. Together with reference TRBV5-1 and TRBJ2-1, the CDR3 gives the full variable domain: KAGVTQTPRYLIKTRGQQVTLSCSPISGHRSVSWYQQTPGQGLQFLFEYFSETQRNKGNFPGRFSGRQFSNSRSEMNVSTLELGDSALYLCASSLRGSSPNEQFFGPGTRLTVL.

The chain uses TRBV27 and TRBJ1-4; D unclear. This CDR3 contains 14 residues. The germline V and J ends were trimmed by 6 bases and 0 bases, with 8 bases remaining between them. Germline loops: CDR1 MNHEY, CDR2 SMNVEV (reference sequence). CDR3 in amino acids: CASRSFATNEKLFF. For the CDR3, the DNA is TGTGCCAGCAGGTCCTTCGCAACTAATGAAAAACTGTTTTTT.